This T cell receptor (beta chain) comes out of a study of blood T cells in healthy people across ages. Donors were systemically healthy Caucasian individuals from Russia aged about 6 to 95 years. The CDR3 totals 15 residues. The germline V gene encodes CDR1 MNHEY and CDR2 SVGEGT. Primers used in a second PCR of about 6 to 11 cycles were a sample-barcoded 5' primer and a J-beta primer mix. Every sample gave at least 2.5 million paired-end reads containing CDR3. One entry per CDR3 protein results from TCRdb running MiXCR on the 5' RACE reads. Among around 870,000 distinct CDR3 sequences listed, 29% were seen once. About this clonotype itself: The antigen remains undetermined.

Notes on the study in general: The study lacked donor CMV status, which possibly confounded expanded clonotype changes. Compared with aged donors, long-lived donors showed fewer expanded clones, suggesting selection.

The sample was blood. The chain combines TRBV6-2 or TRBV6-3 with TRBJ1-5, with TRBD1 matching over 9 bases. This receptor was identified in a woman aged 80 or over in good health. The CDR3 DNA reads as TGTACCACCGAGAACAGGGGGCACGGCAATCAGCCCCAGCATTTT. Its protein product is CTTENRGHGNQPQHF.